This T cell receptor beta chain was recorded in a study of cytomegalovirus exposure and HLA in healthy donors. This PCR relied on a set of 60 Vbeta primers and 13 Jbeta primers. TCRdb keeps only in-frame clones here, not all; method: immunoSEQ multiplex PCR. The table shows about 150,000 clones, with 75% to 85% occurring only once. CDR3 length: 14 amino acids. With 5 bases clipped from V and 6 bases from J, the junction kept 7 bases outside the gene matches. Germline V gene data show CDR1 as SNHLY and CDR2 as FYNNEI. This sequence joins TRBV2 and TRBJ1-3; 7 bases are shared with TRBD1. This sequence originates from a man aged 25 to 45 in good health and CMV-seropositive. The sequenced sample consisted of PBMCs. In DNA, the CDR3 is TGTGCCAGCAGTACACAGGGGCAAGTAAACACCATATATTTT. This translates into CASSTQGQVNTIYF.